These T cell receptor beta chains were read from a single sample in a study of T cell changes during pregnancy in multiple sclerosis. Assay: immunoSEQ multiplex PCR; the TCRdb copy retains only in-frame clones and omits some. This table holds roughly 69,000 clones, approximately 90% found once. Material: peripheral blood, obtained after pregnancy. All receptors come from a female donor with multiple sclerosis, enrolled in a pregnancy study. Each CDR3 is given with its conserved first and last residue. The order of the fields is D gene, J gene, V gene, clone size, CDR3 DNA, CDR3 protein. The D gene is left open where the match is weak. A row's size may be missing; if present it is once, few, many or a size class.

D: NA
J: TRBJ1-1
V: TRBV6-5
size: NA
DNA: TGTGCCAGCAGTTATCGGGAAGGACTGAACACTGAAGCTTTCTTT
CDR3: CASSYREGLNTEAFF

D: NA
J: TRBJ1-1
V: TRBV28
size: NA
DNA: TGTGCCAGCAGTTTTGGGAGGGAGGGCACTGAAGCTTTCTTT
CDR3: CASSFGREGTEAFF

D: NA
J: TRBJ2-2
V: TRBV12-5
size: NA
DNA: TGTGCTAGTGGTTTGGGACTTATTACGAACACCGGGGAGCTGTTTTTT
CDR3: CASGLGLITNTGELFF

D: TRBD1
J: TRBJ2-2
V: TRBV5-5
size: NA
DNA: TGTGCCAGCAGCTTGTCGTTCGGACAGGGTGGAGGGGCCGGGGAGCTGTTTTTT
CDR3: CASSLSFGQGGGAGELFF

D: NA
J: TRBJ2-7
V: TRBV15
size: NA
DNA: TGTGCCACCAGCAGAGATTTTTTAGGGGCAGCCTACGAGCAGTACTTC
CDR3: CATSRDFLGAAYEQYF

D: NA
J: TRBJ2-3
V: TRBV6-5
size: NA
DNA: TGTGCCAGCAGTTACCTCCTCAGCGGCCGGCTGTATACGCAGTATTTT
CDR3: CASSYLLSGRLYTQYF

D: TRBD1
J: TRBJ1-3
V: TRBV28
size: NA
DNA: TGTGCCAGCAGTTTCGGGACAGTCATTGGAAACACCATATATTTT
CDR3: CASSFGTVIGNTIYF

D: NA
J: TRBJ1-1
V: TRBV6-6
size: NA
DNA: TGTGCCAGCAGTTGGATGGACAGCGCTGAAGCTTTCTTT
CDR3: CASSWMDSAEAFF

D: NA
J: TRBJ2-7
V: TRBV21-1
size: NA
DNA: TGTGCCAGCAGCAAAGACTGCTACGAGCAGTACTTC
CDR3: CASSKDCYEQYF

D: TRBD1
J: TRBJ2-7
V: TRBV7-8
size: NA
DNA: TGTGCCAGCAGCTCAGGGACAGGATTTTACTACGAGCAGTACTTC
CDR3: CASSSGTGFYYEQYF

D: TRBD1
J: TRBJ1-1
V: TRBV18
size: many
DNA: TGTGCCAGCTCAGCGACAGGGGGGACTGAAGCTTTCTTT
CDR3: CASSATGGTEAFF

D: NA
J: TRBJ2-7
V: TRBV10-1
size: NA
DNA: TGCGCCAGCAGGGACAGGGAGGGCGAGCAGTACTTC
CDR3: CASRDREGEQYF

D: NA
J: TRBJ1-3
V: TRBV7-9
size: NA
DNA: TGTGCCAGCAGCTTAGCGAGGGCCCCGGGAAACACCATATATTTT
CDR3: CASSLARAPGNTIYF

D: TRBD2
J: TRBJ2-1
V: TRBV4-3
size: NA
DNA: TGCGCCAGCAGCCAGGGACTAGCGATCGATGAGCAGTTCTTC
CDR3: CASSQGLAIDEQFF

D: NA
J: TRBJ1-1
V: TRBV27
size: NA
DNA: TGTGCCAGCAGTTTAACAAGGGGAAGCACTGAAGCTTTCTTT
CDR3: CASSLTRGSTEAFF

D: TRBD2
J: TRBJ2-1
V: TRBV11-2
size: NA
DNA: TGTGCCAGCAGCTCGAGACTAGCGGAGTCGAGCTCCTACAATGAGCAGTTCTTC
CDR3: CASSSRLAESSSYNEQFF

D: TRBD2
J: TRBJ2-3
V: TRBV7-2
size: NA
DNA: TGTGCCAGCAGCTTAGCTCTGAGCCTAGCGGGAGGAACGCAGTATTTT
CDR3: CASSLALSLAGGTQYF

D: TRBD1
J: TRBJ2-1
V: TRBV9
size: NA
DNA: TGTGCCAGCAGCGTAGGGGCGGCAGGGGGACGGGTTGAGCAGTTCTTC
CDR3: CASSVGAAGGRVEQFF

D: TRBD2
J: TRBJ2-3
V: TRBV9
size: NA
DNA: TGTGCCAGCAGCGTAGCACCCCTGCGGGAGGGCATAAATACGCAGTATTTT
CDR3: CASSVAPLREGINTQYF

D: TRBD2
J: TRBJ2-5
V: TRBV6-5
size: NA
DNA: TGTGCCAGCAGCAAGCGGGACGGGACCCAGTACTTC
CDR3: CASSKRDGTQYF

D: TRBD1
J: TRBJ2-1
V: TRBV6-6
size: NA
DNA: TGTGCCAGCAGTTCCCCAGGGGGCGTAAGGGGTGAGCAGTTCTTC
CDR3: CASSSPGGVRGEQFF

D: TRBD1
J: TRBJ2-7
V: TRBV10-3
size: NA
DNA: TGTGCCATCAGGAGACAGGGGGAAGTAGACGAGCAGTACTTC
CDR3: CAIRRQGEVDEQYF

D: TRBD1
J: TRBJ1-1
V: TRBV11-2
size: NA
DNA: TGTGCCAGCAGCTTATCGGGGACAGGGAGGACTGAAGCTTTCTTT
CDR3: CASSLSGTGRTEAFF

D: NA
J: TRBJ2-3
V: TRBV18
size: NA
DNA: TGTGCCAGCTCACCACGGGCTACAGATACGCAGTATTTT
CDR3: CASSPRATDTQYF

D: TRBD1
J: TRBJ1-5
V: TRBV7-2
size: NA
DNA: TGTGCCAGCAGCTTACAGGGGGCATCTAGTAGCAATCAGCCCCAGCATTTT
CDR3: CASSLQGASSSNQPQHF

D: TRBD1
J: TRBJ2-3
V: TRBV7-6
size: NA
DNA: TGTGCCAGCAGCTACGGGACAGGGGGCACAGATACGCAGTATTTT
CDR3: CASSYGTGGTDTQYF

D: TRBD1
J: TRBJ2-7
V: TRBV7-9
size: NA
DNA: TGTGCCAGCAGCCCCGACAGGGGCCAGCAGTACTTC
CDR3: CASSPDRGQQYF

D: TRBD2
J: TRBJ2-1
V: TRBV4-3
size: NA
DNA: TGCGCCAGCAGCCAAGAAACTAGCGGGAGGGATGAGCAGTTCTTC
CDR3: CASSQETSGRDEQFF

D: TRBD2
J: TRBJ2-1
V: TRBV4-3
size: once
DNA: TGCGCCAGCAGCCAAGAATGGGGCTCAGCGGGAGGCCCCTACAATGAGCAGTTCTTC
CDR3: CASSQEWGSAGGPYNEQFF

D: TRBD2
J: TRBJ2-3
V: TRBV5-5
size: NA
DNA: TGTGCCAGCAGCTTGGAATGGGGGGGTACGCAGTATTTT
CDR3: CASSLEWGGTQYF

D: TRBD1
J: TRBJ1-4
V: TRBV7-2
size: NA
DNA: TGTGCCAGCAGCTTCGACAGGGCCCACGAAAAACTGTTTTTT
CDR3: CASSFDRAHEKLFF

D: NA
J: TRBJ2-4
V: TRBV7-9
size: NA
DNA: TGTGCCAGCATCCCCCCGGGGGTCTCCTTCGCCAAAAACATTCAGTACTTC
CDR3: CASIPPGVSFAKNIQYF

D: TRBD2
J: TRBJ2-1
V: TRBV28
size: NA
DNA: TGTGCCAGCAGTTTGGGCGGGAGAAAGAATGAGCAGTTCTTC
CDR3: CASSLGGRKNEQFF

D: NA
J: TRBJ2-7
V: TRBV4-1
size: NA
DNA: TGCGCCAGCAGCCAAGTAAAACAGGGTATTGACGAGCAGTACTTC
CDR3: CASSQVKQGIDEQYF

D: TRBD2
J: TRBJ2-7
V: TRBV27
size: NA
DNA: TGTGCCAGCAGGGCAGCGGGGACCTACGAGCAGTACTTC
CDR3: CASRAAGTYEQYF

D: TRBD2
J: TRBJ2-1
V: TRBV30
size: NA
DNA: TGTGCCTGGAGACGGTCGGTAGCGGGAGTTCGGCCCTACAATGAGCAGTTCTTC
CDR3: CAWRRSVAGVRPYNEQFF

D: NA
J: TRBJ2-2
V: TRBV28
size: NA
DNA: TGTGCCAGCAGTTTGCCTGAGGGCACCGGGGAGCTGTTTTTT
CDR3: CASSLPEGTGELFF

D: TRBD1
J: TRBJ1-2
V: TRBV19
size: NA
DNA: TGTGCCAGTAGCGAGCCTAACAGGGGGCGCAACTATGGCTACACCTTC
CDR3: CASSEPNRGRNYGYTF

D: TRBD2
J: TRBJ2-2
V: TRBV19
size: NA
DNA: TGTGCCAGTAGCACTAGCGGGGGAAGCGGGGAGCTGTTTTTT
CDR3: CASSTSGGSGELFF

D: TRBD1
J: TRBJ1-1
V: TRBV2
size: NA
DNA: TGTGCCAGCAGACCCCAGGACAGGGTCGCTGAAGCTTTCTTT
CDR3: CASRPQDRVAEAFF

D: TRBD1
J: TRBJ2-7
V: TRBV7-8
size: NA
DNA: TGTGCCAGCAGCTCTGGGACAGGGAAAACCTACGAGCAGTACTTC
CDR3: CASSSGTGKTYEQYF

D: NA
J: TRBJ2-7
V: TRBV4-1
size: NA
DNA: TGCGCCAGCAGCCCGAGACAGGCTTCCTACGAGCAGTACTTC
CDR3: CASSPRQASYEQYF

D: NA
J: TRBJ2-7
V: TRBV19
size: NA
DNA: TGTGCCAGTAGTATCCGGACAGACTACGAGCAGTACTTC
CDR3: CASSIRTDYEQYF

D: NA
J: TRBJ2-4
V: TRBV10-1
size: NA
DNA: TGCGCCAGCAGTGAGTCGGCAGGGCGGAACATTCAGTACTTC
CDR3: CASSESAGRNIQYF

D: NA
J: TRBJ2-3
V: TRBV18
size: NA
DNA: TGTGCCAGCTCACCCCGCAGTGAAATACACACAGATACGCAGTATTTT
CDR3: CASSPRSEIHTDTQYF

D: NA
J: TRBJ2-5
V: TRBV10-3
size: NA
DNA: TGTGCCACAGGTGAAACGAACTTCGGGACCCAGTACTTC
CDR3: CATGETNFGTQYF

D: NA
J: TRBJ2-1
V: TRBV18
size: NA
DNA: TGTGCCAGCTCACTCGCCGGGACAAGCTACAATGAGCAGTTCTTC
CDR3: CASSLAGTSYNEQFF

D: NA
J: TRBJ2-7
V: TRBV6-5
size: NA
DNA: TGTGCCAGCAGTTACGCTAGCTCCTACGAGCAGTACTTC
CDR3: CASSYASSYEQYF

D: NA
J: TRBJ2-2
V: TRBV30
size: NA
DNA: TGTGCCTGGAGTGTACAAGGGGATCCTAACACCGGGGAGCTGTTTTTT
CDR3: CAWSVQGDPNTGELFF

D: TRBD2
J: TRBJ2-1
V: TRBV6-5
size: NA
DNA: TGTGCCAGCAGCCGAACTAGCGGGGGCTACAATGAGCAGTTCTTC
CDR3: CASSRTSGGYNEQFF

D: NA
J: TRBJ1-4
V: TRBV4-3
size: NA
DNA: TGCGCCAGCAGCCAAGTGTTATCGGGAGCTAATGAAAAACTGTTTTTT
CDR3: CASSQVLSGANEKLFF

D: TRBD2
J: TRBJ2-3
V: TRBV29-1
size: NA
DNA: TGCAGCGTATCGAGCGGGAGGGCGGTGGATACGCAGTATTTT
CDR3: CSVSSGRAVDTQYF

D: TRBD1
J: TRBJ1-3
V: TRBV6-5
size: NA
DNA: TGTGCCAGCAGAAGGGACAGCCTGGGAAACACCATATATTTT
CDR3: CASRRDSLGNTIYF

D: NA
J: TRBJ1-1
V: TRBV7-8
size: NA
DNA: TGTGCCAGCAGCTTAGGTGGAGGAGGGGTCACTGAAGCTTTCTTT
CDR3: CASSLGGGGVTEAFF

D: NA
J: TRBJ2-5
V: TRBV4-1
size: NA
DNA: TGCGCCAGCAGCCAAGCTCATAGCCGGGGGGAGACCCAGTACTTC
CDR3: CASSQAHSRGETQYF

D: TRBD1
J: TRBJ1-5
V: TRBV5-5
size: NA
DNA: TGTGCCAGCAGCTGGGGACAGGGACTTCAGCCCCAGCATTTT
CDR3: CASSWGQGLQPQHF

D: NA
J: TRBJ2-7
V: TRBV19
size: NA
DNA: TGTGCCACGACAGACCTTGGGGAGCAGTACTTC
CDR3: CATTDLGEQYF